This TCR beta chain was obtained from a study of OX40 agonist ivuxolimab in advanced cancers. Study at large: The patients received ivuxolimab by intravenous route every 2 weeks at 0.01 to 10 mg/kg. Allowance was made for prior anti-PD-1, anti-PD-L1 or anti-CTLA-4 therapy, and 35% to 40% had some. Overall study findings and caveats: Some nonresponders also had low normalized T-cell clonal expansion.

With regard to this clone: What it binds is unknown.

The assay was immunoSEQ multiplex PCR, and TCRdb's table has in-frame clones only and misses some. The sample lists 70,000 or so clones, roughly 82% occurring once. The sequence was obtained from an adult with an advanced solid tumor such as melanoma, head and neck, liver or kidney cancer. Here the sequenced sample was CD4+ or CD8+ T cells sorted from blood, taken in a trial of the OX40 agonist ivuxolimab.

The CDR3 sequence is CSTDRGAGETQYF. CDR3 DNA sequence: TGCAGCACTGACAGGGGAGCGGGAGAGACCCAGTACTTC. V usage is TRBV29-1 and J usage is TRBJ2-5; 8 nucleotides match TRBD1. Germline CDR1 reads SQVTM; CDR2 reads ANQGSEA. With 8 bases clipped from V and 4 bases from J, the junction kept 9 bases outside the gene matches. This CDR3 is 13 amino acids long.